One and the same sample provided the 21 T cell receptor beta chains below, sequenced in a study of T cells in tumors after PD-1 blockade (dated by TCRdb to about 2019). In the paper's terms, the time point label means: after anti-PD-1 therapy. Libraries were constructed by the immunoSEQ multiplex PCR assay. TCRdb provides this immuneACCESS table in a form limited to in-frame rearrangements. Some clones are lacking; in checked studies, under half of them reflect an unresolved V gene, and why the rest are absent is not known. The sample yields just under 65,000 clones; around 67% were counted once. The ten largest clones represent 4.7% of the sample. Sequences were derived from PBMCs, sampled after anti-PD-1 treatment. These receptor sequences come from a human donor with basal cell carcinoma.

The genes are TRBV28 and TRBJ1-5; D is possibly TRBD1 (5 bases). The CDR3 contains 16 residues. Per the germline V gene, CDR1 is MDHEN and CDR2 is SYDVKM. The V end lost 2 bases, the J end lost 0 bases, and 11 bases lay between the germline ends. The CDR3 sequence: CASSLVGVYSNQPQHF. The CDR3 DNA follows: TGTGCCAGCAGTTTAGTGGGGGTATATAGCAATCAGCCCCAGCATTTT.

This clone has a single count. J is TRBJ2-4 and V is TRBV10-2; the match to TRBD1 covers 7 bases. Per the germline V gene, CDR1 is WSHSY and CDR2 is SAAADI. The CDR3 covers 12 residues. The J segment lost 6 bases and the V segment lost 6 bases, leaving 2 bases of the junction unmatched. The CDR3 region is CASRPGGNIQYF. The CDR3 coding sequence is TGCGCCAGCAGGCCAGGGGGAAACATTCAGTACTTC.

The chain has TRBV5-8 and TRBJ2-1; D ambiguous. The CDR3 spans 14 residues. CDR1 and CDR2 from the germline V gene are SGHTS and YDEGEE. Trimming took off 1 base at V and 5 bases at J, with 10 bases between the two ends. This chain's CDR3 is CASSLSRANNEQFF. The CDR3 DNA is TGTGCCAGCAGCTTGTCTAGAGCGAACAATGAGCAGTTCTTC. The whole variable domain, filled in from reference TRBV5-8 and TRBJ2-1, reads EAGVTQSPTHLIKTRGQQATLRCSPISGHTSVYWYQQALGLGLQFLLWYDEGEERNRGNFPPRFSGRQFPNYSSELNVNALELEDSALYLCASSLSRANNEQFFGPGTRLTVL.

CDR3 residues: CASSLEGNTIYF. The CDR3 region has the DNA TGTGCCAGCAGCCTCGAAGGAAACACCATATATTTT. The V gene is TRBV5-5, the J gene TRBJ1-3; no clear D. CDR3 length: 12 residues. The ends were cut back, 4 bases at V and 4 bases at J, with 6 bases in the middle. The V gene's germline CDR1 is SGHKS and CDR2 YYEKEE (reference sequence).

The genes are TRBV18 and TRBJ1-3; 7 bases fit TRBD1. This CDR3 has 17 residues. Germline V gene sequence: CDR1 KGHSH, CDR2 LQKENI. Losses at the gene ends were 1 base for V and 0 bases for J; bases not matched to a gene: 6. In DNA, the CDR3 is TGTGCCAGCTCACCACTACTGACAGGGCCCTCTGGAAACACCATATATTTT. Translating it yields CASSPLLTGPSGNTIYF.

The rearrangement joins TRBV5-1 to TRBJ2-7; possible D gene TRBD1, 6 bases. The CDR3 is made up of 13 amino acids. CDR1 and CDR2 (germline): SGHRS, YFSETQ. V lost 0 bases to trimming and J lost 3 bases, with 7 bases between them. The CDR3 region is CASSLEQGYEQYF. The DNA of the CDR3 is TGCGCCAGCAGCTTGGAACAGGGCTACGAGCAGTACTTC.

CDR3 loop: CAWKGHDYGYTF. In DNA form, the CDR3 reads TGTGCCTGGAAAGGGCACGACTATGGCTACACCTTC. The J gene is TRBJ1-2, the V gene TRBV30; the D is unclear. Germline CDR1 reads GTSNPN; CDR2 reads SVGIG (reference sequence). This CDR3 comprises 12 residues. Trimming cost V 4 bases and J 3 bases, with 9 bases left between them.

J is TRBJ1-5 and V is TRBV6-5, with a tentative D call TRBD1 (5 bases). The length of the CDR3 is 13 residues. The ends were cut back, 6 bases at V and 7 bases at J, with 13 bases in the middle. Looked up from germline, CDR1 is MNHEY and CDR2 is SVGAGI. The CDR3 spells CASSAGGEQPQHF. CDR3 DNA sequence: TGTGCCAGCAGCGCGGGGGGGGAGCAGCCCCAGCATTTT.

The V and J genes are TRBV7-8 and TRBJ1-2; TRBD1 matches at 7 bases. The CDR3 is 13 amino acids. Trimming cost V 5 bases and J 7 bases; bases outside gene matches: 7. CDR1 and CDR2 from the germline V gene are SGHVS and FQNEAQ. CDR3 nucleotides: TGTGCCAGCAGCCCCTACAGGGGCGGTGGCTACACCTTC. This gives the protein CASSPYRGGGYTF.

CDR3 DNA sequence: TGTGCCAGCAGTCCTCCAACTAGGGGGGTCACTGAAGCTTTCTTT. Its protein product is CASSPPTRGVTEAFF. The rearrangement uses TRBV28 and TRBJ1-1, with D possibly matching TRBD1 (6 bases). The CDR3 covers 15 residues. Germline assignment: CDR1 MDHEN and CDR2 SYDVKM. Trimming took off 5 bases at V and 4 bases at J, with 17 bases between the two ends.

The chain uses TRBV5-6 and TRBJ2-3; 10 bases are a match to TRBD1. The ends lost 7 bases at V and 1 base at J; junction bases unmatched: 3. Germline V gene data show CDR1 as SGHDT and CDR2 as YYEEEE. The CDR3 contains 14 residues. The CDR3 is CASLTGGRTDTQYF. CDR3 in DNA: TGTGCCAGCCTGACAGGGGGCCGCACAGATACGCAGTATTTT.

The chain uses TRBV27 and TRBJ2-5; maybe TRBD1 (5 bases). Per the germline V gene, CDR1 is MNHEY and CDR2 is SMNVEV (reference sequence). The CDR3 length is 14 residues. V dropped 1 base and J dropped 5 bases, with 11 bases sitting between them. The CDR3 DNA is TGTGCCAGCAGTTTATATGGGGCCCGGGAGACCCAGTACTTC. Protein: CASSLYGARETQYF.

The V call is TRBV7-2, the J call TRBJ1-3, with TRBD1 as a possible D gene (5 bases). CDR1 and CDR2 from the germline V gene are SGHTA and FQGNSA. V gave up 2 bases and J gave up 3 bases, with 11 bases separating them. CDR3 length equals 15 residues. For the CDR3, the DNA is TGTGCCAGCAGCTTATTAGGGGAAGTTGGAAACACCATATATTTT. This translates into CASSLLGEVGNTIYF.

The gene calls are TRBV30 and TRBJ1-3; weak D call: TRBD1 (5 bases). The length of the CDR3 is 15 residues. The V end lost 0 bases, the J end lost 4 bases, and 13 bases lay between the germline ends. Germline values: CDR1 GTSNPN, CDR2 SVGIG (reference sequence). The CDR3 nucleotides read TGTGCCTGGAGTGTACCAGGGAGGGACGGAAACACCATATATTTT. It codes for CAWSVPGRDGNTIYF.

The chain has TRBV30 and TRBJ1-5; maybe TRBD1 (5 bases). The CDR3 sequence is 13 residues long. CDR1 is GTSNPN and CDR2 is SVGIG in the germline V gene (reference sequence). The germline V and J ends were trimmed by 1 base and 4 bases, with 8 bases remaining between them. As DNA, the CDR3 is TGTGCCTGGAGTGATGGGGGGAATCAGCCCCAGCATTTT. It is translated as CAWSDGGNQPQHF.

The genes are TRBV12-5 and TRBJ2-5; maybe TRBD2 (7 bases). The V and J ends lost 7 bases and 5 bases respectively, with 14 bases between them. CDR3 length: 13 residues. Germline lookup yields CDR1 LGHNT and CDR2 FRNRAP. CDR3 in amino acids: CASAKGGEETQYF. The CDR3 nucleotides are TGTGCTAGTGCCAAGGGGGGGGAGGAGACCCAGTACTTC.

The chain couples TRBV4-2 to TRBJ2-5, with 12 bases lining up with TRBD2. The junction had 7 bases not matched to a gene; V was cut back by 1 base and J by 1 base. Germline V gene lookup returns CDR1 LGHNA and CDR2 YNFKEQ. The CDR3 has 18 residues. DNA for the CDR3: TGTGCCAGCAGCCAAGCTCTAGCGGGGGGGAGGGTCCAAGAGACCCAGTACTTC. Translation: CASSQALAGGRVQETQYF.

Here the CDR3 DNA reads TGTGCCAGCAACTATGGAGGCGGGGGGGCGAATGGCAATGAGCAGTTCTTC. Its translation: CASNYGGGGANGNEQFF. The chain combines TRBV28 with TRBJ2-1; 9 bases map to TRBD2. Germline values: CDR1 MDHEN, CDR2 SYDVKM. CDR3 length: 17 residues. Germline trimming cut 7 bases from V and 6 bases from J; bases unmatched to any gene: 16.

This clone came up once. The chain joins TRBV21-1 to TRBJ1-5; the table gives TRBD1 as D, unverified against the DNA. TRBV21-1 is designated a pseudogene. The CDR3 contains 15 residues. CDR3 DNA sequence: TGTGCCAGCAGCAAAGTTCGGACACCACCGGAGCCCCAGCATTTT. Protein: CASSKVRTPPEPQHF.

This rearrangement joins TRBV3-1 (or the pseudogene TRBV3-2) to TRBJ2-1; TRBD1 matches 8 bases. The CDR3 is made up of 14 amino acids. The germline CDR1 and CDR2 sequences are LGHDT and YNNKEL (reference sequence). V shed 1 base, J shed 15 bases, and the junction held 11 bases outside the gene matches. In DNA form, the CDR3 reads TGTGCCAGCAGCCAAGGACAGGGGCGGGGCGAATGGTTCTTC. This sequence encodes CASSQGQGRGEWFF.

This clone was counted a few times. The V call is TRBV28, the J call TRBJ1-5, with D unclear. The V gene lost 2 bases and the J gene lost 2 bases, with 7 bases spanning the gap. The CDR3 runs 14 residues. Germline CDR1 is MDHEN and CDR2 is SYDVKM. CDR3 coding DNA: TGTGCCAGCAGTTTAGGTTACGGCAATCAGCCCCAGCATTTT. It translates to CASSLGYGNQPQHF.